These T cell receptor beta chains were read from a single sample in a study of patients and donors after allogeneic stem cell transplantation. TCRdb processed the RT-PCR reads anew with MiXCR; each CDR3 protein has one entry. Of more than 55,000 distinct CDR3 sequences in the sample, roughly 13% are singletons; the top ten hold around 30%. The sample taken for sequencing was blood, either unsorted or a sorted T cell fraction (not recorded which). These TCRs come from a human donor who was either an allogeneic HSCT recipient or a stem cell or donor lymphocyte infusion donor (not recorded which). It is not recorded whose cells these are; they may come from a transplant donor. Both conserved end residues are part of each CDR3. The order of the fields is V gene, J gene, CDR3 protein.

>TRBV7-8|TRBJ2-1
CASSLSGGLAGNEQFF
>TRBV16|TRBJ2-5
CASSRSMGLAGGSPQETQYF
>TRBV30|TRBJ1-2
CAWSRNSLYGYTF
>TRBV27|TRBJ2-7
CASSSGGSFEQYF
>TRBV5-1|TRBJ2-1
CASSSEREAHNEQFF
>TRBV12-3/TRBV12-4|TRBJ1-4
CASSSDRRATDEKLFF
>TRBV12-3/TRBV12-4|TRBJ1-3
CATGVGTGNTIYF
>TRBV30|TRBJ1-2
CAWTRTETYGYTF
>TRBV3-1|TRBJ2-1
CASSQASLKRGTGNEQFF
>TRBV27|TRBJ2-7
CASSPQGGVSASYEQYF
>TRBV18|TRBJ2-7
CASSRGDLSYEQYF
>TRBV7-2|TRBJ2-1
CASSGEVTSGSYNEQFF
>TRBV20-1|TRBJ1-2
CSASRDSSLSNYGYTF
>TRBV9|TRBJ2-1
CASSVGFAGRVNEQFF
>TRBV27|TRBJ2-7
CASSLTGGLSYEQYF
>TRBV9|TRBJ2-3
CASSLGLADITDTQYF
>TRBV5-1|TRBJ2-7
CASMPSGNEIYEQYF
>TRBV2|TRBJ2-2
CASSSRVPNTGELFF
>TRBV11-2|TRBJ2-1
CASSLGLAGGENEQFF
>TRBV5-1|TRBJ2-7
CASQLGAAYEQYF
>TRBV5-1|TRBJ2-7
CASTSKREGPHEQYF
>TRBV20-1|TRBJ2-1
CSARDGYLGNEQFF
>TRBV7-9|TRBJ2-1
CASSYGGAEQFF
>TRBV5-1|TRBJ1-1
CASSSEPYTLKEAFF
>TRBV18|TRBJ2-2
CASSPTRDRGHGELFF
>TRBV25-1|TRBJ2-3
CASSEISLASTDTQYF
>TRBV5-1|TRBJ2-3
CASSLGSTGSTDTQYF
>TRBV10-3|TRBJ2-3
CAIRTGSTDTQYF
>TRBV20-1|TRBJ1-2
CSAREIGIYAGDRPPFYGYTF
>TRBV4-2|TRBJ2-1
CASSQADSGVSSYNEQFF
>TRBV18|TRBJ2-1
CASSPPSPNEQFF
>TRBV24-1|TRBJ2-1
CATSDPRGGDNEQFF
>TRBV27|TRBJ2-7
CASSGTSGSTLEQYF